Below are 11 T cell receptor beta chains sequenced from a single sample in a study of blood T cell repertoires in COVID-19. The repertoire was sequenced with immunoSEQ multiplex PCR; TCRdb's copy has only in-frame clones and lacks some. This sample yields nearly 55,000 clones, of which about three quarters are seen a single time; 15% belongs to the top ten. The sequenced sample was peripheral blood. The receptor set was obtained from a human donor with active or convalescent COVID-19. The donor label of this sample is uncertain.

J is TRBJ2-1 and V is TRBV6-5; a possible D gene is TRBD2 (6 bases). Trimming took 6 bases from V and 9 from J, leaving 18 bases between them. The CDR3 runs to 14 residues. CDR1 MNHEY and CDR2 SVGAGI come from the germline V gene. CDR3 nucleotide sequence: TGTGCCAGCAGAGTTACCCCTAGCGTCGGTGAGCAGTTCTTC. Protein sequence: CASRVTPSVGEQFF.

The chain is built from TRBV7-6 and TRBJ2-1, with D possibly matching TRBD2 (5 bases). V lost 5 bases, J lost 6 bases, and 20 bases lay in between. CDR3 length: 16 amino acids. Germline CDR1 and CDR2: SGHVS and FNYEAQ. The CDR3: CASSPVRASTSNEQFF. In DNA, the CDR3 is TGTGCCAGCAGCCCAGTGCGGGCTTCCACCTCCAATGAGCAGTTCTTC.

The rearrangement uses TRBV3-1 (or the pseudogene TRBV3-2) and TRBJ1-4, with 7 bases lining up with TRBD1. J was trimmed by 8 bases and V by 4 bases; bases with no gene match: 4. Germline V gene data show CDR1 as LGHDT and CDR2 as YNNKEL (reference sequence). The CDR3 totals 13 residues. CDR3 nucleotides: TGTGCCAGCAGCCCGACAGGGAGAGAAAAACTGTTTTTT. It is translated as CASSPTGREKLFF.

The chain is built from TRBV29-1 and TRBJ1-2, with TRBD1 matching over 7 bases. From germline, CDR1 is SQVTM and CDR2 ANQGSEA. This CDR3 has 11 residues. The CDR3 DNA reads TGCGGAGACAGGGCCCTCTATGGCTACACCTTC. Translation gives CGDRALYGYTF.

The chain links TRBV28 to TRBJ1-4; D perhaps matches TRBD1 (6 bases). This CDR3 region has 16 residues. V lost 5 bases and J lost 1, with 14 bases in between. Germline assignment: CDR1 MDHEN and CDR2 SYDVKM. The CDR3 loop is CASSLIRDITNEKLFF. CDR3 coding DNA: TGTGCCAGCAGTCTGATCCGGGACATAACTAATGAAAAACTGTTTTTT.

This clone was observed many times. The CDR3 nucleotides are TGTGCCAGCAGTACAGGGAGCACAGATACGCAGTATTTT. Translation: CASSTGSTDTQYF. This sequence joins TRBV12-3 or TRBV12-4 and TRBJ2-3; possibly TRBD1 for D (6 bases). The CDR3 extends over 13 amino acids. Trimming took 5 bases from V and 0 from J, leaving 6 bases between them.

This clone was recorded once. The junction differs from germline at one of its ends, possibly a read error. The V and J genes are TRBV12-3 or TRBV12-4 and TRBJ2-1; D unresolved. The CDR3 length is 12 residues. The CDR3 spells CASGLGSDEQFF. As DNA, the CDR3 is TGTGCCAGCGGTTTAGGGTCGGATGAGCAGTTCTTC.

This chain connects TRBV28 to TRBJ1-4; D gene ambiguous. The V and J ends lost 6 bases and 0 bases respectively, with 11 bases between them. CDR1 and CDR2 from the germline V gene are MDHEN and SYDVKM. The CDR3 sequence is 15 residues long. The CDR3 DNA follows: TGTGCCAGCAGCGAGTCCTCGGCAACTAATGAAAAACTGTTTTTT. Translating it yields CASSESSATNEKLFF.

This clone turned up a few times. The rearrangement joins TRBV21-1 to TRBJ2-1; the D call in the table, TRBD1, was not verified against the DNA. TRBV21-1 has pseudogene status. CDR3 length: 14 amino acids. CDR3 nucleotide sequence: TGTGCCAGCAGCAAAGGGCCCAAATGGAATGAGCAGTTCTTC. This codes for CASSKGPKWNEQFF.

The chain has TRBV9 and TRBJ2-1; 11 bases agree with TRBD2. Losses at the gene ends were 7 bases for V and 9 bases for J; bases not matched to a gene: 9. CDR3 length: 14 amino acids. Germline values: CDR1 SGDLS, CDR2 YYNGEE. The DNA of the CDR3 is TGTGCCAGCGGAGTCCTAGCGGGAGGACTTGAGCAGTTCTTC. Translated, it gives CASGVLAGGLEQFF.

J is TRBJ2-5 and V is TRBV11-3, with D hard to call. This CDR3 has 13 residues. CDR1 and CDR2 (germline): SGHNT, YENEEA. Trimming cost V 5 bases and J 2 bases, with 9 bases left between them. The CDR3 DNA follows: TGTGCCAGCAGCGCCGGGTATCAAGAGACCCAGTACTTC. This encodes CASSAGYQETQYF.